Sequencing of this TCR beta chain was carried out in a study of metastatic and nonmetastatic thyroid tumors (dated by TCRdb to about 2020). About the investigation overall: The researchers compared repertoires between peripheral blood samples and tumor or nodule tissue samples from patients with malignant or benign thyroid disease.

Based on the germline V gene (reference sequence), the CDR1 and CDR2 sequences are LNHDA and SQIVND. V is pared back by 2 bases and J by 7 bases, with 11 bases lying between the germline termini. The CDR3 goes from the cysteine to the phenylalanine over 13 residues. CDR3 DNA only is kept here, 39 bases in frame from base 1. This clone was recorded a few times. Its binding antigen is unknown. No much larger clone is present one base from it, and per-base qualities are unavailable. The paper as a whole reports these results and caveats: In both blood and tumor samples, malignant tumors were reported to have significantly higher TCR beta diversity than benign nodules.

Library preparation was by PCR. Reads for this sample came from an Illumina HiSeq 4000. High-throughput sequencing was used to profile the TCR beta-chain CDR3 region of each patient. Under the source paper's analysis protocol: A classifier to discriminate distant-metastatic papillary thyroid cancer patients was built from CDR3 differences across clinicopathological groups. The Shannon index was used to measure repertoire diversity, and the Morisita-Horn index was used to measure how similar tumor and blood repertoires were. TCRdb took the public reads, trimmed them with fastp at Q25, ran MiXCR for clone calling and kept in-frame beta chains. These V and J calls originate from TCRdb's pipeline instead of the authors' own analysis. Across this sample there are about 20,000 clones, with about 15% seen only once. The top ten hold roughly a fifth of the sample. Before undergoing thyroid surgery, none of the patients had been given any kind of treatment. Using T-cell receptor beta sequencing, the researchers looked back retrospectively at clinical samples from patients, gathered between about 2011 and 2019.

This TCR was recovered from a female donor with papillary thyroid cancer or a benign thyroid nodule (not recorded which). Some clones in this sample may be carry-over from other donors' samples. The sample was blood. This receptor chain uses TRBV19 and TRBJ1-2, with a weak D call of TRBD1 (6 bases match). The CDR3 corresponds to CASSIQGISGYTF. Here is the DNA: TGTGCCAGTAGTATACAGGGGATCTCTGGCTACACCTTC.